This T cell receptor beta chain was documented in a study of cytomegalovirus exposure and HLA in healthy donors. Study outcomes and limitations: Later work showed greater clonal expansion in HLA-associated TCR beta chains than in equally common others. The dataset shows that most TCR sequences were rare, while some public TCRs occurred in many donors. According to the study, 160 or so TCR beta chains were cytomegalovirus-associated.

On this clone: The antigen remains unidentified.

Primers for the PCR totalled 60 Vbeta and 13 Jbeta. The table came from immunoSEQ multiplex PCR; TCRdb's copy has only in-frame clones and leaves some out. The table has about 140,000 clones, around 82% seen once. While unrecorded immune exposures were likely, the donors were nominally healthy when sampled. V was trimmed by 5 bases and J by 0 bases, leaving 16 bases between them. Germline CDR1 is SEHNR and CDR2 is FQNEAQ (reference sequence). The CDR3 is 16 amino acids. The chain couples TRBV7-9 to TRBJ2-5; D is unclear. The sequencing input was PBMCs. The sequence was obtained from a man between 18 and 35 years old in good health and CMV-seropositive. For the CDR3, the DNA is TGTGCCAGCAGCCCCCTTATAAGAGACTACCAAGAGACCCAGTACTTC. Amino acid sequence: CASSPLIRDYQETQYF.